This T cell receptor beta chain appears in the sequencing data of a study of cytomegalovirus exposure and HLA in healthy donors. The germline CDR1 and CDR2 sequences are SEHNR and FQNEAQ (reference sequence). The V gene lost 9 bases and the J gene lost 0 bases, with 12 bases spanning the gap. The length of the CDR3 is 13 residues. The primer mix had 60 Vbeta and 13 Jbeta primers. Assay used: immunoSEQ multiplex PCR; TCRdb lists only in-frame clones, some missing. This sample has tens of thousands of clones; 82% occur once, and the top ten carry 1.5% to 2%. Concerning this clone itself: Its target is not known.

Study-wide results and caveats: Several top significant clusters appeared, in a later analysis, to be linked to common viral pathogens.

The sequenced sample was PBMCs. This chain links TRBV7-9 with TRBJ2-7, with D perhaps TRBD2 (6 bases). This TCR was recovered from a man between 18 and 29 years old in good health and CMV-seronegative. In DNA, the CDR3 is TGTGCCAGTAGTGACGGGGGCTCCTACGAGCAGTACTTC. Its protein product is CASSDGGSYEQYF.